This T cell receptor (beta chain) was sequenced in a study of OX40 agonist ivuxolimab in advanced cancers. Regarding the study as a whole: Several nonresponders also turned out to have low normalized T-cell clonal expansion.

Germline V gives CDR1 LNHDA, CDR2 SQIVND (reference sequence). V was trimmed by 5 bases and J by 6 bases, leaving 11 bases between them. This CDR3 comprises 12 residues. The repertoire was sequenced with immunoSEQ multiplex PCR; TCRdb's copy has only in-frame clones and lacks some. Found here are tens of thousands of clones, approximately 80% of them singletons; the top ten hold about 25%. Regarding this clone: Its matching antigen is unknown.

At cycle 4 day 1, cycle 7 day 1, and baseline, blood was sampled. This rearrangement joins TRBV19 to TRBJ2-7, with D perhaps matching TRBD1 or TRBD2 (5 bases each). The sequence came from an adult with an advanced solid tumor such as melanoma, head and neck, liver or kidney cancer. The material was CD4+ or CD8+ T cells sorted from blood, obtained in a trial of the OX40 agonist ivuxolimab. CDR3 nucleotides: TGTGCCAGTAGTTCCGGGGCAGGCGAGCAGTACTTC. This codes for CASSSGAGEQYF.